A selection of T cell receptor beta chains follows, all from one sample in a study of cytomegalovirus exposure and HLA in healthy donors. Method: immunoSEQ multiplex PCR; TCRdb's copy keeps in-frame clones and lacks some. The top ten hold 4.5% to 6% of the sample, which has 80,000 or so clones, roughly 60% seen once. Sequenced sample: PBMCs. These receptors came from a man in his thirties or forties in good health and CMV-seropositive. CDR3s include the opening cysteine and the closing phenylalanine or tryptophan. The order of the fields is V gene, clone size, J gene, CDR3 length, D gene, CDR3 protein, CDR3 DNA. The D gene is left open where the match is weak. Clone sizes are given selectively: once, few, many, or a class where the clone is expanded.

TRBV11-2,.,TRBJ2-3,15,.,CASSSYGEGTDTQYF,TGTGCCAGCAGCTCCTATGGGGAGGGCACAGATACGCAGTATTTT
TRBV5-1,.,TRBJ1-6,15,.,CASSPRGSYNSPLHF,TGCGCCAGCAGCCCCCGGGGCTCCTATAATTCACCCCTCCACTTT
TRBV19,.,TRBJ2-3,14,.,CASSKSGVEDTQYF,TGTGCCAGTAGTAAGTCAGGGGTCGAGGATACGCAGTATTTT
TRBV5-4,few,TRBJ2-1,16,TRBD2,CASSLAPSGGGNEQFF,TGTGCCAGCAGCTTGGCCCCTAGCGGGGGTGGAAATGAGCAGTTCTTC
TRBV29-1,few,TRBJ2-7,14,TRBD2,CSVAGLAGYYEQYF,TGCAGCGTCGCCGGACTAGCGGGATACTACGAGCAGTACTTC
TRBV5-4,.,TRBJ1-1,14,.,CASSAGPMNTEAFF,TGTGCCAGCAGCGCGGGACCAATGAACACTGAAGCTTTCTTT
TRBV11-2,.,TRBJ2-5,14,.,CASRGGLGGETQYF,TGTGCCAGCAGGGGCGGACTGGGAGGAGAGACCCAGTACTTC
TRBV28,few,TRBJ1-1,13,.,CASSLPGGTEAFF,TGTGCCAGCAGTTTACCCGGGGGCACTGAAGCTTTCTTT
TRBV2,.,TRBJ1-6,16,.,CASSEGQIAYNSPLHF,TGTGCCAGCAGTGAAGGGCAGATCGCCTATAATTCACCCCTCCACTTT
TRBV7-2,.,TRBJ2-5,15,TRBD2,CASSLSAGGQETQYF,TGTGCCAGCAGCTTATCTGCGGGAGGCCAAGAGACCCAGTACTTC
TRBV29-1,.,TRBJ2-7,14,TRBD1,CSVWGQDHTYEQYF,TGCAGCGTTTGGGGACAGGACCATACCTACGAGCAGTACTTC
TRBV5-1,.,TRBJ1-3,15,.,CASSLVPGSGNTIYF,TGCGCCAGCAGCTTGGTTCCAGGGTCTGGAAACACCATATATTTT
TRBV4-1,.,TRBJ2-3,19,TRBD2,CASSQDQRRGTYSTDTQYF,TGCGCCAGCAGCCAAGATCAGAGGCGGGGGACGTATAGCACAGATACGCAGTATTTT
TRBV19,.,TRBJ2-7,17,.,CASSPLDSGKSFNEQYF,TGTGCCAGTAGTCCCCTTGATTCAGGGAAAAGTTTCAACGAGCAGTACTTC
TRBV7-6,.,TRBJ2-7,18,TRBD1,CASSYSGTGVGPLGEQYF,TGTGCCAGCAGCTATAGTGGGACAGGAGTAGGGCCTTTGGGCGAGCAGTACTTC
TRBV11-1,.,TRBJ2-5,17,TRBD2,CASSPGTSGGAIETQYF,TGTGCCAGCAGCCCTGGGACTAGCGGGGGGGCCATAGAGACCCAGTACTTC
TRBV28,.,TRBJ1-5,12,TRBD1,CAGQGSNQPQHF,TGTGCCGGACAGGGGAGCAATCAGCCCCAGCATTTT
TRBV5-1,.,TRBJ1-5,14,TRBD1,CASSTGQLNQPQHF,TGCGCCAGCAGCACGGGACAGCTCAATCAGCCCCAGCATTTT
TRBV29-1,few,TRBJ2-1,13,.,CSVLGRGYNEQFF,TGCAGCGTTTTGGGCAGGGGCTACAATGAGCAGTTCTTC
TRBV11-2,few,TRBJ2-2,17,TRBD2,CASSLTGGGPNTGELFF,TGTGCCAGCAGCTTAACCGGGGGGGGCCCGAACACCGGGGAGCTGTTTTTT
TRBV4-2,.,TRBJ2-1,18,TRBD2,CASSQDWSAAGGLDEQFF,TGTGCCAGCAGCCAAGATTGGTCGGCAGCGGGAGGCCTCGATGAGCAGTTCTTC
TRBV6-5,.,TRBJ1-4,14,.,CASSYWQGGEKLFF,TGTGCCAGCAGTTACTGGCAGGGTGGTGAAAAACTGTTTTTT
TRBV2,.,TRBJ2-1,15,.,CASSDSGGGYNEQFF,TGTGCCAGCAGTGACTCAGGGGGAGGATACAATGAGCAGTTCTTC
TRBV10-1,.,TRBJ2-7,14,TRBD2,CASSSSGRTYEQYF,TGCGCCAGCAGTAGCAGCGGGAGAACCTACGAGCAGTACTTC
TRBV2,.,TRBJ1-1,10,.,CASLAPEAFF,TGTGCCAGCTTGGCTCCTGAAGCTTTCTTT
TRBV7-6,few,TRBJ2-1,15,TRBD1,CASSLGVTGTNEQFF,TGTGCCAGCAGCTTAGGAGTGACAGGGACCAATGAGCAGTTCTTC
TRBV28,.,TRBJ2-7,15,.,CASRPPGRVLYEQYF,TGTGCCAGCAGACCCCCCGGCAGGGTTCTCTACGAGCAGTACTTC
TRBV28,few,TRBJ2-5,18,.,CASSLGEDAAGPRETQYF,TGTGCCAGCAGTTTAGGGGAGGACGCGGCGGGGCCCCGAGAGACCCAGTACTTC
TRBV27,.,TRBJ2-1,14,TRBD2,CASSFASGRNEQFF,TGTGCCAGCAGTTTTGCTAGCGGGAGGAATGAGCAGTTCTTC
TRBV30,.,TRBJ1-5,13,TRBD1,CAWSRQGRQPQHF,TGTGCCTGGAGTCGACAGGGACGTCAGCCCCAGCATTTT
TRBV7-6,.,TRBJ1-5,18,.,CASSLKADSRNSNQPQHF,TGTGCCAGCAGCTTAAAAGCTGACAGCAGGAATTCAAATCAGCCCCAGCATTTT
TRBV13,.,TRBJ2-7,16,TRBD2,CASSPRSSSGVYEQYF,TGTGCCAGCAGCCCTCGGTCCTCTAGCGGGGTCTACGAGCAGTACTTC
TRBV14,.,TRBJ2-6,13,.,CASTVAGANVLTF,TGTGCCAGCACGGTGGCTGGGGCCAACGTCCTGACTTTC
TRBV6-1,.,TRBJ1-2,13,.,CGTSYAEGDGYTF,TGTGGCACAAGCTACGCAGAGGGTGATGGCTACACCTTC
TRBV2,.,TRBJ2-2,14,TRBD2,CASMGGSDTGELFF,TGTGCCAGCATGGGGGGGAGTGACACCGGGGAGCTGTTTTTT
TRBV19,.,TRBJ1-4,15,.,CASSMEWGLDEKLFF,TGTGCCAGTAGTATGGAATGGGGCTTGGATGAAAAACTGTTTTTT
TRBV18,.,TRBJ2-2,15,.,CASSTRAGSTGELFF,TGTGCCAGCTCAACAAGGGCAGGGTCCACCGGGGAGCTGTTTTTT
TRBV27,.,TRBJ2-1,15,TRBD2,CASSEGAGQYNEQFF,TGTGCCAGCAGTGAAGGAGCGGGGCAATACAATGAGCAGTTCTTC
TRBV13,few,TRBJ2-1,17,TRBD2,CASAGLAVRSSYNEQFF,TGTGCCAGCGCGGGACTAGCGGTCCGGAGCTCCTACAATGAGCAGTTCTTC
TRBV15,few,TRBJ1-1,15,TRBD1,CATSRGDRQYTEAFF,TGTGCCACCAGCAGAGGGGACAGACAATACACTGAAGCTTTCTTT
TRBV28,.,TRBJ2-5,15,TRBD1,CASSFNTGGRETQYF,TGTGCCAGCAGTTTCAACACAGGGGGCAGGGAGACCCAGTACTTC
TRBV4-3,.,TRBJ2-1,14,.,CASSQEPDYNEQFF,TGCGCCAGCAGCCAAGAACCAGACTACAATGAGCAGTTCTTC
TRBV5-1,.,TRBJ1-4,16,.,CASSLALQAAQEKLFF,TGCGCCAGCAGCTTGGCGTTGCAGGCCGCCCAGGAAAAACTGTTTTTT
TRBV5-6,.,TRBJ2-1,15,.,CASSGGAQGFDEQFF,TGTGCCAGCAGCGGGGGGGCCCAGGGTTTCGATGAGCAGTTCTTC
TRBV19,.,TRBJ2-7,14,TRBD1,CASTPGQGGYEQYF,TGTGCCAGCACCCCGGGACAGGGCGGGTACGAGCAGTACTTC
TRBV5-5,few,TRBJ1-1,15,.,CASKFFGGAGTEAFF,TGTGCCAGCAAATTCTTCGGGGGTGCAGGGACTGAAGCTTTCTTT
TRBV5-1,.,TRBJ2-7,13,.,CASSPRQDYEQYF,TGCGCCAGCAGCCCACGACAGGACTACGAGCAGTACTTC
TRBV28,.,TRBJ2-3,14,.,CASSLSGTWDTQYF,TGTGCCAGCAGTTTGTCCGGTACCTGGGATACGCAGTATTTT
TRBV5-4,.,TRBJ2-2,16,TRBD2,CASSRTSGGPPGELFF,TGTGCCAGCAGCAGGACTAGCGGGGGGCCCCCCGGGGAGCTGTTTTTT
TRBV7-6,.,TRBJ2-2,15,.,CASSATTSNTGELFF,TGTGCCAGCAGCGCCACTACCTCGAACACCGGGGAGCTGTTTTTT
TRBV6-5,.,TRBJ2-3,15,TRBD2,CASSYGRGGTDTQYF,TGTGCCAGCAGTTACGGGCGGGGGGGCACAGATACGCAGTATTTT
TRBV28,.,TRBJ1-2,12,.,CASSIIGDGYTF,TGTGCCAGCAGCATCATCGGAGATGGCTACACCTTC
TRBV7-9,.,TRBJ2-1,15,TRBD1,CASSRGTGVSNEQFF,TGTGCCAGCAGCCGCGGGACAGGGGTCTCCAATGAGCAGTTCTTC
TRBV13,.,TRBJ1-3,16,.,CASSLGREADGNTIYF,TGTGCCAGCAGCTTAGGCCGGGAGGCAGACGGAAACACCATATATTTT
TRBV6-1,few,TRBJ2-3,13,.,CASRGKAGNTQYF,TGTGCCAGCAGGGGTAAGGCGGGAAATACGCAGTATTTT
TRBV7-6,.,TRBJ2-2,15,.,CASAGGGANTGELFF,TGTGCCAGCGCCGGGGGAGGAGCGAACACCGGGGAGCTGTTTTTT
TRBV11-3,.,TRBJ2-5,14,.,CASSPGGLQETQYF,TGTGCCAGCAGCCCCGGGGGACTCCAAGAGACCCAGTACTTC